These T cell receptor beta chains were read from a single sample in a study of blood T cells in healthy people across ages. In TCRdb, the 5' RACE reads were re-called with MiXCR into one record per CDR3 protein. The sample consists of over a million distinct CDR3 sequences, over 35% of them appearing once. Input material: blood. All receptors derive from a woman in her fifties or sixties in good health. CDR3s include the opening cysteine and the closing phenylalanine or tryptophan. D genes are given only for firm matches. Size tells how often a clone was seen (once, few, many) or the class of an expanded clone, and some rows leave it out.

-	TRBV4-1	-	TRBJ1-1	TGCGCCAGCAGCCAAGGACCTTTAGTGGGTGAAGCTTTCTTT	CASSQGPLVGEAFF
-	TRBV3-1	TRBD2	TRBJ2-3	TGTGCCAGCAGCTCCAGACTAGCGGAACGCACAGATACGCAGTATTTT	CASSSRLAERTDTQYF
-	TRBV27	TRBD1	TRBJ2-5	TGTGCCAGCAGTCCGTACAGGGGAACGGGCAAGCAACTGGGGCAGTACTTC	CASSPYRGTGKQLGQYF
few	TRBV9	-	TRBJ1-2	TGTGCCAGCAGCGCAGGGGTCTATGGCTACACCTTC	CASSAGVYGYTF
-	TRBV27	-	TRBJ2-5	TGTGCCAGCACCTTAGCGGTAGGGCCTCGGGAGACCCAGTACTTC	CASTLAVGPRETQYF
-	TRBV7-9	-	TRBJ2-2	TGTGCCAGCACCCTAGACGGGCGGACCGGGGAGCTGTTTTTT	CASTLDGRTGELFF
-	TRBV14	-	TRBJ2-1	TGTGCCAGCAGCCAAGAAGCGTTTGAGCAGTTCTTC	CASSQEAFEQFF
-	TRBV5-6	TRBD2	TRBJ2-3	TGTGCCAGCAGCCTGTTCAGCGGGGCCGCTAGCACAGATACGCAGTATTTT	CASSLFSGAASTDTQYF
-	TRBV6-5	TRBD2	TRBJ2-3	TGTGCCAGCAGCGCTAGCGGCCACACAGATACGCAGTATTTT	CASSASGHTDTQYF
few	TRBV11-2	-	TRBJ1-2	TGTGCCAGCAGCTTTTATCAGGGGTATGGCTACACCTTC	CASSFYQGYGYTF
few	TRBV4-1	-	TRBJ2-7	TGCGCCAGCAGCCAAGGGTCTGGGGCAACCTACGAGCAGTACTTC	CASSQGSGATYEQYF
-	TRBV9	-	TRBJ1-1	TGTGCCAGCAGCGTAGAAGGGGAGCGGACTGAAGCTTTCTTT	CASSVEGERTEAFF
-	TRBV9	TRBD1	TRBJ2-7	TGTGCCAGCAGCCTAGGGACAGCCCCCTACGAGCAGTACTTC	CASSLGTAPYEQYF
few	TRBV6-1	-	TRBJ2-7	TGTGCCAGCAGTGTTAGCGGTTCCTACTCCTACGAGCAGTACTTC	CASSVSGSYSYEQYF
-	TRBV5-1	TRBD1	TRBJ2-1	TGCGCCAGCAACTTGACAGGCAGGGGGCTATACAATGAGCAGTTCTTC	CASNLTGRGLYNEQFF
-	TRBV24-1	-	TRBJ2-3	TGTGCCACCAGTGATTACCGGGAGTCTAGAGGAGATACGCAGTATTTT	CATSDYRESRGDTQYF
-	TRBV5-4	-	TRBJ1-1	TGTGCCAGCAGCTTGAAGCTCGGCACGAACACTGAAGCTTTCTTT	CASSLKLGTNTEAFF
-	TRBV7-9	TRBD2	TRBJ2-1	TGTGCCAGCAGGGGATCCGGGACTAGCGGGAAAAGCTCCTACAATGAGCAGTTCTTC	CASRGSGTSGKSSYNEQFF
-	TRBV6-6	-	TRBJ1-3	TGTGCCAGCAGAAGACGGGACGGAGGTTCGGGAAACACCATATATTTT	CASRRRDGGSGNTIYF
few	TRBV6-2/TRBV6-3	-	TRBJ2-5	TGTGCCAGCAGTTACGGAGGACAGATTGAAGAGACCCAGTACTTC	CASSYGGQIEETQYF
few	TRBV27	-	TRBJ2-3	TGTGCCAGCAGTTTTGCGGCCACAGATACGCAGTATTTT	CASSFAATDTQYF
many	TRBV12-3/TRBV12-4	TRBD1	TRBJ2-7	TGCGCCAGCAGCTTGGGGACAGGGCTCTACGAGCAGTACTTC	CASSLGTGLYEQYF
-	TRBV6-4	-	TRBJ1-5	TGTGCCAGCAGTGCGGACAGTAATCAGCCCCAGCATTTT	CASSADSNQPQHF
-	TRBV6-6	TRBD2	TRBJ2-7	TGTGCCAGCAGTTACTCGAGCGGGAGTGTTTCCTACGAGCAGTACTTC	CASSYSSGSVSYEQYF
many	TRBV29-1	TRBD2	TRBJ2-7	TGCAGCGTTAAGGTTTTAGCGGGAGCCGAGCAGTACTTC	CSVKVLAGAEQYF
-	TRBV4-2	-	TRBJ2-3	TGTGCCAGCAGCCAAGTTGGGGACCTACCAGATACGCAGTATTTT	CASSQVGDLPDTQYF
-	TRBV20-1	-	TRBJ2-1	TGCAGTGCTAGACTCAGCGAGGGGAGGTTCTTC	CSARLSEGRFF
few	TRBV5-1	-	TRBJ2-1	TGCGCCAGCAGCCTGAGCTCGAGGAGCTCCTACAATGAGCAGTTCTTC	CASSLSSRSSYNEQFF
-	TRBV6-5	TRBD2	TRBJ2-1	TGTGCCAGCAGTTACTCGGGACTATTCAACAATGAGCAGTTCTTC	CASSYSGLFNNEQFF
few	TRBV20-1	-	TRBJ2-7	TGCAGTGCTAGAGATGTAAGGGCAGGACGATACGAGCAGTACTTC	CSARDVRAGRYEQYF
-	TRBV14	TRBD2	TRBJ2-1	TGTGCCAGCAGCCAAGGCTGGCTAGCGGGAGGGCCCTACAATGAGCAGTTCTTC	CASSQGWLAGGPYNEQFF
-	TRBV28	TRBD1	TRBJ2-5	TGTGCCAGCACTCAGAGCCTTCCGGGACAGCAAGAGACCCAGTACTTC	CASTQSLPGQQETQYF
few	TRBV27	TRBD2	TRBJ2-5	TGTGCCGCCGGGACTATGAAGACCCAGTACTTC	CAAGTMKTQYF
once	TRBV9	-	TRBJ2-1	TGTGCCAGCAGCCCCCGGACCGTTAAGGGCGAGCAGTTCTTC	CASSPRTVKGEQFF
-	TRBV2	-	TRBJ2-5	TGTGCCAGCAGTTTGACTTGGAATAAAGAGACCCAGTACTTC	CASSLTWNKETQYF
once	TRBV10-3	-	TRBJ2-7	TGTGCCATCAGTGAGGCGACTGGGGGTGGGGAGCAGTACTTC	CAISEATGGGEQYF
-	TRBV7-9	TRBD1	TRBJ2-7	TGTGCCAGCAGCCCGGACAGGGGGCCTCCCCACGAGCAGTACTTC	CASSPDRGPPHEQYF
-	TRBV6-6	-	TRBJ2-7	TGTGCCAGCAGTTACTCAGTTAGTCGGGGGACCTACTACGAGCAGTACTTC	CASSYSVSRGTYYEQYF
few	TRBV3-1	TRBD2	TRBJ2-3	TGTGCCAGCAGCCAAGGCGGGAGCAGGGATACGCAGTATTTT	CASSQGGSRDTQYF
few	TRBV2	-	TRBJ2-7	TGTGCCAGCCTGACAGACTACGAGCAGTACTTC	CASLTDYEQYF
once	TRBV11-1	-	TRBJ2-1	TGTGCCAGCACCCTATACGACAGCCCACATGAGCAGTTCTTC	CASTLYDSPHEQFF
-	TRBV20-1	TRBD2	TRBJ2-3	TGCAGTGCCTCCCGCGGGAGTGTTGACGATACGCAGTATTTT	CSASRGSVDDTQYF
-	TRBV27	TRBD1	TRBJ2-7	TGTGCCAGCAGTTGGAATAAACAGGGGGTAGAGAACGAGCAGTACTTC	CASSWNKQGVENEQYF
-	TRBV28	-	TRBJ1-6	TGTGCCACCTTAGGAAGGGACTCCGCCAGTTCACCCCTCCACTTT	CATLGRDSASSPLHF
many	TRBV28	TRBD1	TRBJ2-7	TGTGCCAGCAGTCTACAGGGGTCTAGCTCCTACGAGCAGTACTTC	CASSLQGSSSYEQYF
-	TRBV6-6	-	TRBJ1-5	TGTACCAGCAGTAAATATAGCAATCAGCCCCAGCATTTT	CTSSKYSNQPQHF
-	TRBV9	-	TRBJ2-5	TGTGCCAGCAGCGTAGAGTTCATGGAGCAGTACTTC	CASSVEFMEQYF
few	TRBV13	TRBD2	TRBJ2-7	TGTGCCAGCAGCTTAGTCGGGACTAGCGGGAGGGTCGGCTACGAGCAGTACTTC	CASSLVGTSGRVGYEQYF